This T cell receptor (beta chain) appears in the sequencing data of a study of CD4+ T cells in melanoma. On this clone: What it recognizes is unknown.

Clones were read by immunoSEQ multiplex PCR, and TCRdb kept only the in-frame ones, dropping some. The data hold some 10,000 clones, with around 70% observed a single time. The study, taken as a whole, reports: CD8+ T cell, macrophage and B cell function reportedly correlated with neoantigen-specific CD4+ T cells. Reportedly, melanoma neoantigen-specific CD4+ T cells showed varied differentiation states.

This clonotype was sampled from a human donor with melanoma. Sequenced input: peripheral blood.

Written as DNA, the CDR3 is TGTGCCAGCAGCGTAGAGGGACTAGCAGCGAATGAGCAGTTCTTC. This sequence encodes CASSVEGLAANEQFF. This rearrangement joins TRBV13 to TRBJ2-1; 9 bases map to TRBD2. V lost 5 bases, J lost 7 bases, and 9 bases stayed unmatched. There are 15 residues in the CDR3. Germline V gives CDR1 PRHDT, CDR2 FYEKMQ (reference sequence).